The rows below give T cell receptor beta chains drawn from one sample of a study of T cell responses to AZD1222 COVID-19 vaccine. The protocol was immunoSEQ multiplex PCR, while the TCRdb copy is restricted to in-frame clones and leaves out a portion. Seen here are roughly 150,000 clones, 89% observed once, and the top ten hold 5.1%. The input for sequencing was peripheral blood, taken on day 0 of AZD1222 vaccination. The receptor set was obtained from an adult in good health. CDR3s include the opening cysteine and the closing phenylalanine or tryptophan. Fields, in order: D gene, V gene, clone size, J gene, CDR3 protein, CDR3 DNA. A D gene is named only where the DNA matches it firmly. Clone size, where shown, is once, few, many, or a class for clones that have expanded.

>NA|TRBV6-5|NA|TRBJ2-7
CASSYGGSTYEQYF
TGTGCCAGCAGTTACGGGGGGTCGACCTACGAGCAGTACTTC
>NA|TRBV7-2|NA|TRBJ2-3
CASSLRPRGARTDTQYF
TGTGCCAGCAGCCTCAGGCCCCGGGGGGCTCGCACAGATACGCAGTATTTT
>TRBD2|TRBV5-4|NA|TRBJ2-2
CASSLERELVTGELFF
TGTGCCAGCAGCTTGGAGCGGGAGTTGGTCACCGGGGAGCTGTTTTTT
>NA|TRBV7-2|few|TRBJ2-3
CASSLGPAGLSTDTQYF
TGTGCCAGCAGCTTAGGACCGGCGGGACTTAGCACAGATACGCAGTATTTT
>TRBD1|TRBV11-2|NA|TRBJ1-6
CASSKLQGAGSPLHF
TGTGCCAGCAGCAAACTACAGGGGGCCGGTTCACCCCTCCACTTT
>TRBD2|TRBV29-1|NA|TRBJ2-3
CSIPSSGSADTQYF
TGCAGCATACCCTCTAGCGGGAGTGCAGATACGCAGTATTTT
>TRBD2|TRBV24-1|NA|TRBJ2-5
CARRTSGSKETQYF
TGTGCCAGAAGGACTAGCGGGAGTAAAGAGACCCAGTACTTC
>TRBD1|TRBV28|NA|TRBJ1-2
CASFSTGEDGYTF
TGTGCCAGCTTTTCGACAGGGGAGGACGGCTACACCTTC
>NA|TRBV5-5|NA|TRBJ1-1
CASLHRVHTEAFF
TGTGCCAGCCTACACAGGGTTCACACTGAAGCTTTCTTT
>NA|TRBV5-1|NA|TRBJ2-3
CASSLAGLADTQYF
TGCGCCAGCAGCTTGGCGGGGCTCGCAGATACGCAGTATTTT
>TRBD1|TRBV14|NA|TRBJ2-1
CASSPKRPWTGGNEQFF
TGTGCCAGCAGCCCGAAGCGGCCCTGGACAGGAGGAAATGAGCAGTTCTTC
>TRBD1|TRBV5-1|NA|TRBJ1-1
CASSSGQGVENTEAFF
TGCGCCAGCAGCTCGGGACAGGGTGTGGAAAACACTGAAGCTTTCTTT
>NA|TRBV6-2/TRBV6-3|NA|TRBJ1-2
CASSYWGQSYGYTF
TGTGCCAGCAGTTACTGGGGACAAAGCTATGGCTACACCTTC
>NA|TRBV18|NA|TRBJ2-3
CASSMPAADTQYF
TGTGCCAGCTCAATGCCGGCCGCAGATACGCAGTATTTT
>NA|TRBV27|NA|TRBJ1-5
CASSLRDNQPQHF
TGTGCCAGCAGTCTCAGGGATAATCAGCCCCAGCATTTT
>TRBD1|TRBV6-5|large|TRBJ2-2
CASSAGTGIGELFF
TGTGCCAGCAGCGCCGGGACAGGGATCGGGGAGCTGTTTTTT
>TRBD2|TRBV5-1|NA|TRBJ2-7
CASSPAWLAGLSSYEQYF
TGCGCCAGCAGCCCTGCCTGGCTAGCGGGATTAAGCTCCTACGAGCAGTACTTC
>TRBD1|TRBV11-2|NA|TRBJ1-1
CASSHRGLTEAFF
TGTGCCAGCAGTCATAGGGGGCTCACTGAAGCTTTCTTT
>NA|TRBV6-5|NA|TRBJ1-2
CASRHGPPYGYTF
TGTGCCAGCAGACACGGTCCCCCATATGGCTACACCTTC
>NA|TRBV7-9|NA|TRBJ2-1
CASSAPLRYNEQFF
TGTGCCAGCAGCGCACCACTGCGGTACAATGAGCAGTTCTTC
>TRBD1|TRBV5-4|NA|TRBJ2-3
CASSLDRGADTQYF
TGTGCCAGCAGCTTGGACAGGGGAGCAGATACGCAGTATTTT
>NA|TRBV12-3/TRBV12-4|NA|TRBJ1-2
CASSFRAYYGYTF
TGTGCCAGCAGTTTTCGGGCTTACTATGGCTACACCTTC
>NA|TRBV7-3|NA|TRBJ2-3
CASRRGSTDTQYF
TGTGCCAGCAGGAGAGGGAGCACAGATACGCAGTATTTT
>TRBD1|TRBV5-4|NA|TRBJ1-1
CASSPDRGGMNTEAFF
TGTGCCAGCAGCCCCGACAGGGGTGGGATGAACACTGAAGCTTTCTTT
>TRBD1|TRBV3-1/TRBV3-2|NA|TRBJ1-4
CASSHWDRGHEKLFF
TGTGCCAGCAGCCACTGGGACAGGGGACATGAAAAACTGTTTTTT
>TRBD1|TRBV19|NA|TRBJ1-5
CASIAVGTGAQPQHF
TGTGCCAGTATCGCCGTCGGGACAGGGGCTCAGCCCCAGCATTTT
>TRBD2|TRBV3-1/TRBV3-2|NA|TRBJ2-3
CASSQALAYGGSTDTQYF
TGTGCCAGCAGCCAAGCACTAGCGTACGGAGGGAGCACAGATACGCAGTATTTT
>NA|TRBV27|NA|TRBJ2-3
CASSFEGSSTDTQYF
TGTGCCAGCAGTTTCGAGGGTTCTAGCACAGATACGCAGTATTTT
>NA|TRBV6-6|NA|TRBJ1-1
CASTGGSVLNTEAFF
TGTGCCAGCACCGGGGGCTCGGTTTTGAACACTGAAGCTTTCTTT
>TRBD1|TRBV5-6|NA|TRBJ2-1
CASSLFEGQSSYNEQFF
TGTGCCAGCAGCTTGTTTGAGGGACAGAGCTCCTACAATGAGCAGTTCTTC
>NA|TRBV18|NA|TRBJ1-4
CASSPSLGPGEKLFF
TGTGCCAGCTCACCTTCCCTTGGACCCGGTGAAAAACTGTTTTTT
>NA|TRBV27|NA|TRBJ2-2
CASSLFSLANTGELFF
TGTGCCAGCAGTTTATTTTCGTTGGCCAACACCGGGGAGCTGTTTTTT
>NA|TRBV11-2|once|TRBJ2-6
CASSLVSGHSGANVLTF
TGTGCCAGCAGCTTAGTTTCAGGGCACTCTGGGGCCAACGTCCTGACTTTC
>NA|TRBV10-1|NA|TRBJ2-5
CASSEFPQETQYF
TGCGCCAGCAGTGAATTCCCTCAAGAGACCCAGTACTTC
>NA|TRBV28|NA|TRBJ2-7
CASRSSGHYEQYF
TGTGCCAGCAGAAGTTCGGGGCACTACGAGCAGTACTTC
>NA|TRBV4-3|NA|TRBJ2-1
CASSQAAINEQFF
TGCGCCAGCAGCCAGGCAGCGATAAATGAGCAGTTCTTC
>NA|TRBV12-3/TRBV12-4|once|TRBJ1-2
CASSSDYGYTF
TGTGCCAGCAGTTCGGACTATGGCTACACCTTC
>NA|TRBV18|NA|TRBJ1-6
CASSPRQGTREDNSPLHF
TGTGCCAGCTCACCACGTCAGGGGACCCGAGAAGATAATTCACCCCTCCACTTT
>TRBD2|TRBV18|NA|TRBJ2-1
CASLTSGSYNEQFF
TGTGCCAGCCTAACTAGCGGGAGTTACAATGAGCAGTTCTTC
>NA|TRBV7-8|NA|TRBJ1-2
CASSARQRTNYGYTF
TGTGCCAGCAGCGCAAGACAGAGGACTAACTATGGCTACACCTTC
>NA|TRBV11-3|NA|TRBJ1-5
CASETGLSNQPQHF
TGTGCCAGCGAGACGGGGCTAAGCAATCAGCCCCAGCATTTT
>TRBD1|TRBV28|NA|TRBJ1-1
CASSLGNRGAFF
TGTGCCAGCAGTCTGGGCAACAGGGGAGCTTTCTTT
>NA|TRBV5-5|NA|TRBJ1-1
CASSLWMNTEAFF
TGTGCCAGCAGCCTTTGGATGAACACTGAAGCTTTCTTT
>TRBD1|TRBV11-3|NA|TRBJ1-2
CASSTQGAAYGYTF
TGTGCCAGCAGCACACAGGGGGCCGCTTATGGCTACACCTTC
>TRBD1|TRBV19|NA|TRBJ1-4
CASSPGDRAANEKLFF
TGTGCCAGTAGCCCCGGAGACAGGGCGGCTAATGAAAAACTGTTTTTT
>NA|TRBV7-9|once|TRBJ1-5
CASSSSESNQPQHF
TGTGCCAGCAGCAGCAGTGAATCCAATCAGCCCCAGCATTTT
>NA|TRBV11-2|once|TRBJ2-1
CASSLQQGSSYNEQFF
TGTGCCAGCAGCTTACAGCAGGGGTCGTCCTACAATGAGCAGTTCTTC
>TRBD1|TRBV2|NA|TRBJ1-1
CASKVRQGANTEAFF
TGTGCCAGCAAGGTGCGACAGGGAGCGAACACTGAAGCTTTCTTT
>NA|TRBV27|NA|TRBJ1-1
CASSLGPLNTEAFF
TGTGCCAGCAGTTTAGGGCCGCTGAACACTGAAGCTTTCTTT
>NA|TRBV7-8|NA|TRBJ1-4
CASSPRRVSNEKLFF
TGTGCCAGCAGCCCTCGAAGGGTCTCTAATGAAAAACTGTTTTTT
>NA|TRBV29-1|few|TRBJ2-3
CSVDHLRDTQYF
TGCAGCGTTGACCATCTCAGGGATACGCAGTATTTT
>NA|TRBV2|many|TRBJ1-4
CAGRASTNEKLFF
TGTGCCGGTCGGGCATCAACTAATGAAAAACTGTTTTTT
>NA|TRBV21-1|NA|TRBJ1-5
CASSKVGRDGNQPQHF
TGTGCCAGCAGCAAAGTGGGCAGGGATGGCAATCAGCCCCAGCATTTT
>NA|TRBV10-3|NA|TRBJ1-5
CAISPSGNQPQHF
TGTGCCATCAGCCCGTCCGGGAATCAGCCCCAGCATTTT
>TRBD1|TRBV6-2/TRBV6-3|NA|TRBJ2-5
CASSNPGTGVGETQYF
TGTGCCAGCAGTAACCCCGGGACAGGGGTTGGGGAGACCCAGTACTTC